This T cell receptor beta chain is from a study of control samples from healthy donors and cancer patients (TCRdb year 2020). A remark on this clone: Its antigen is still unknown. No much larger clonotype is one base removed from it; base qualities were not supplied.

The library was prepared using the immunoSEQ multiplex PCR assay. Here the immuneACCESS table is served through TCRdb, limited to in-frame sequences with V and J called. Missing clones are a known gap in these copies; in checked studies unresolved V genes cover under half, and the rest lacks a known reason. For this sample the table gives some 76,000 clones, of which about 90% were detected only once. Of the sample, around 19% is held by the ten largest clones. The sample comprised PBMCs. The clonotype comes from a man in his 60s with lung cancer.

Read as DNA, the sequence is TGTGCCAGCAGCACCGGAGAGACCTACGAGCAGTACGTC. Its protein product is CASSTGETYEQYV. The rearrangement combines TRBV7-6 with TRBJ2-7; there is no confident call for the D gene. The germline V gene specifies SGHVS as CDR1 and FNYEAQ as CDR2. V loses 5 bases of germline sequence and J loses 2 bases, and the interval between the two ends is 10 bases. Including the terminal cysteine and valine, the CDR3 comprises 13 residues. Only the CDR3 part of the read is kept: 39 bases, read in frame from the first base.